This record concerns one T cell receptor (beta chain) sequence. This clonotype appeared many times. Its binding antigen is unknown. No base qualities exist here, and no much larger clone lies one base off it. The junction shows trimming of 3 bases on V and 2 bases on J, plus 19 bases between the germline ends. CDR1 and CDR2 (DFQATT, SNEGSKA) derive from the germline V gene (reference sequence). Including cysteine and phenylalanine, the CDR3 has 16 amino acids. Only the CDR3 portion is preserved as DNA: 48 bases, with reading frame beginning at the first base. The data originate from a study of response to subunit inactivated influenza vaccine (dated by TCRdb to 2017 to 2018). About the full investigation: Deep quantitative profiling of the T cell receptor repertoire was used in the study to follow responses to a trivalent subunit inactivated influenza vaccine.

Library preparation was by RT-PCR. Sequencing was carried out with an Illumina HiSeq 2500. TCRdb handled the public reads itself, with Q25 trimming in fastp and clone calling in MiXCR, and kept productive beta chains. Rows matching on CDR3 protein sequence are summarized as one entry with the most common DNA and genes. This sample has around 250,000 distinct CDR3 sequences in its table, and 9% to 15% of those were observed once. The ten most abundant clones make up less than 8.5% of the sample. Summary of the overall study and its limitations: According to the authors, only a limited number of new T cells may be recruited by each seasonal influenza vaccination.

This receptor was taken from a man aged 45 to 65 who received an inactivated influenza vaccine. Donor details come from another sample of the same person, matched by shared clones. The input for sequencing was non-naive T cells sorted from PBMCs, taken less than 15 days before vaccination. Reading the label with the study, this specimen's cell subset or site is: memory T cell fraction. The V and J genes are TRBV20-1 and TRBJ2-5; the D gene is possibly TRBD2, with 5 bases matching. The CDR3 here reads CSARVSGSGGQETQYF. The DNA sequence is given as TGCAGTGCTAGGGTTTCGGGATCGGGCGGTCAAGAGACCCAGTACTTC.